This TCR beta chain emerged from a study of blood T cell repertoires in COVID-19. For the study at large: From T cells, B-cell-depleted T cells, or PBMCs came the material, which was cDNA or gDNA.

This study enrolled people aged about 18 to 95 from around 26 US geographic areas. Clinical histories supplied by participants themselves formed the basis of cohort assignment. Of note for this clone: The sample holds other DNA sequences that translate to the same CDR3.

Trimming stripped 5 bases from V and 8 bases from J, with 9 bases between. The CDR3 contains 11 residues. The germline CDR1 and CDR2 sequences are SGHAT and FQNNGV. The table came from immunoSEQ multiplex PCR; TCRdb's copy has only in-frame clones and leaves some out. Altogether fewer than 300,000 clones are present, roughly 80% being singletons, with the ten largest covering over 4%. The clonotype was recovered from a man in his forties who had been exposed to COVID-19. The specimen sequenced was PBMCs or T cells enriched from blood (not recorded which). The chain employs TRBV11-2 and TRBJ1-1; maybe TRBD1 (5 bases). This CDR3 is CASSLGGEAFF. Here the CDR3 DNA reads TGTGCCAGCAGCCTCGGGGGAGAAGCTTTCTTT.